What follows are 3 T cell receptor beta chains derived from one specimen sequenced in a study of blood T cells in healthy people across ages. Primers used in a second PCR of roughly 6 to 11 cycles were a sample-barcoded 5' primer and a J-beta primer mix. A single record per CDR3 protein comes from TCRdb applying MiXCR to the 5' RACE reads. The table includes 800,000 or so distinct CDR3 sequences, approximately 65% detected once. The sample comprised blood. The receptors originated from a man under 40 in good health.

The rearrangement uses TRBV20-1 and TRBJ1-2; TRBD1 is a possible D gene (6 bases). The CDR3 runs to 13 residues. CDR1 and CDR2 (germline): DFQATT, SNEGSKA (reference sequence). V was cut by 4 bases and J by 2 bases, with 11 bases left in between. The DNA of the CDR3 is TGCAGTGCTATCCGGACAGCGAACTATGGCTACACCTTC. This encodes CSAIRTANYGYTF.

The CDR3, as DNA: TGTGCCAGCAGTCCTTCGGCTTACAGGGTGGGGGCGGAGCAGTTCTTC. It is translated as CASSPSAYRVGAEQFF. The gene calls are TRBV27 and TRBJ2-1; the D gene is possibly TRBD1 (6 bases). V was trimmed by 5 bases and J by 10 bases, leaving 24 bases between them. The V gene's germline CDR1 is MNHEY and CDR2 SMNVEV (reference sequence). The CDR3 has 16 residues.

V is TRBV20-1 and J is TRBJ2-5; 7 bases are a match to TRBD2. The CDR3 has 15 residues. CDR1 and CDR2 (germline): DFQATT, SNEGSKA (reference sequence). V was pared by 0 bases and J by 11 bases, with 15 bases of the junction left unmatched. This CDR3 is CSARDSLASGREQYF. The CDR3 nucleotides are TGCAGTGCTAGAGATTCCCTTGCCTCGGGGAGGGAGCAGTACTTC.